The present TCR beta chain was sequenced within a study of molecular identifiers for immune sequencing clone quantification. This clonotype was counted a few times. V was trimmed by 0 bases and J by 4 bases, leaving 10 bases between them. Germline assignment: CDR1 ENHRY and CDR2 SYGVKD. The CDR3 sequence is 15 residues long. TCRdb recomputed calls from the PCR reads with MiXCR, one row per CDR3 protein. The sample yields 300,000 to 400,000 distinct CDR3 sequences, roughly 24% seen once. The receptor was isolated from a human donor in good health. Some libraries in this study had Jurkat cell RNA spiked in. The sample comprised naive CD8+ T cells from blood, with Jurkat cell RNA spiked in. Indicated subset: FACS-sorted CD8+CD4-CCR7+CD45RA+ naive T cells. The chain uses TRBV10-3 and TRBJ1-5; a weak D match, TRBD1 (5 bases). For the CDR3, the DNA is TGTGCCATCAGTGAGTCCGGGGGTATAAATCAGCCCCAGCATTTT. Translating it yields CAISESGGINQPQHF.